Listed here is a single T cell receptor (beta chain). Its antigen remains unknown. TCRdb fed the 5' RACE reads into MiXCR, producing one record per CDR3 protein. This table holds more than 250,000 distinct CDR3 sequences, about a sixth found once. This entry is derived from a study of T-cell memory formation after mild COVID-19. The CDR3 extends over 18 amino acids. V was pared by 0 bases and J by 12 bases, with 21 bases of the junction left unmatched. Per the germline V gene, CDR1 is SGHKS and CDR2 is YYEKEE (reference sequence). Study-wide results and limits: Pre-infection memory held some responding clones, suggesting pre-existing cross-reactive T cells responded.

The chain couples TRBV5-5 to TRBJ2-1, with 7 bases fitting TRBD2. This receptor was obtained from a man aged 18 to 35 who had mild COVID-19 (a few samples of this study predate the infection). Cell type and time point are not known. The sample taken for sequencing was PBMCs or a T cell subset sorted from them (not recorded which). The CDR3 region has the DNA TGTGCCAGCAGCTTGGCGCTCCTACTGCTGGCGGGGGAAATTGGGCAGTTCTTC. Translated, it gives CASSLALLLLAGEIGQFF.